This T cell receptor beta chain stems from a study of T-cell memory formation after mild COVID-19. Study-wide background: For the most part, TCR clusters were specific to one donor.

Of note for this clonotype: Antigen specificity is unknown.

In TCRdb, the 5' RACE reads were re-called with MiXCR into one record per CDR3 protein. The repertoire holds some 100,000 distinct CDR3 sequences, with roughly 11% as singletons. The study's findings and limits: Pre-infection memory harbored some responding clones, suggesting cross-reactive memory joined.

V lost 4 bases to trimming and J lost 12 bases, with 22 bases between them. Germline CDR1 is MDHEN and CDR2 is SYDVKM. The CDR3 contains 15 residues. The rearrangement links TRBV28 to TRBJ2-4; D is possibly TRBD1 or TRBD2 (5 bases each). The TCR was taken from a young man who had mild COVID-19 (a few samples of this study predate the infection). Cell type and time point are not known. Input material: PBMCs or a T cell subset sorted from them (not recorded which). The CDR3 DNA follows: TGTGCCAGCAGTTCGACCGGGACGCCCCCCCATAATCAGTACTTC. Translation: CASSSTGTPPHNQYF.